This passage covers 2 T cell receptor beta chains from one sample sequenced in a study of blood T cell repertoires in COVID-19. The repertoire was sequenced with immunoSEQ multiplex PCR; TCRdb's copy has only in-frame clones and lacks some. The table has about 150,000 clones, 76% seen once. Sequencing used peripheral blood. These receptors were collected from an elderly woman with acute or convalescent COVID-19.

This clone appeared a few times. The gene calls are TRBV11-2 and TRBJ1-5; D gene uncertain. This CDR3 has 14 amino acids. Germline CDR1 reads SGHAT; CDR2 reads FQNNGV. Trimming shortened V by 6 bases and J by 4 bases, and 13 bases separated the two germline ends. CDR3 nucleotide sequence: TGTGCCAGCAGGGCGGGGTTGGGGAATCAGCCCCAGCATTTT. Its translation is CASRAGLGNQPQHF.

The chain joins TRBV5-1 to TRBJ2-1, with 11 bases fitting TRBD2. The V and J ends lost 4 bases and 10 bases, in that order; junction bases with no gene match: 10. CDR1 and CDR2 (germline): SGHRS, YFSETQ. This CDR3 has 15 residues. CDR3 DNA: TGCGCCAGCAGCACCGGGACTAGCGGTGAAACAGAGCAGTTCTTC. Protein product: CASSTGTSGETEQFF.